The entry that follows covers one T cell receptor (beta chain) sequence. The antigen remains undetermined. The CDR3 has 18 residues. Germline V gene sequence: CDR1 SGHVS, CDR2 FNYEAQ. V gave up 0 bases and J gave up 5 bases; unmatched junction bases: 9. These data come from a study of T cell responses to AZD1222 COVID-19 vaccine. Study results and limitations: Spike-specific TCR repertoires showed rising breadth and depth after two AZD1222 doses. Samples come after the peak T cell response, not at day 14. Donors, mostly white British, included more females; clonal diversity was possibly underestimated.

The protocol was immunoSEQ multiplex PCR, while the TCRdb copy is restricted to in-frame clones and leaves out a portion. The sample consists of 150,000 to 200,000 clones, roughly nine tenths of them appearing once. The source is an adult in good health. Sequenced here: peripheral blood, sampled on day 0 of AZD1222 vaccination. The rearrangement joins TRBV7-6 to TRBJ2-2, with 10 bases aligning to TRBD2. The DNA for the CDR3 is TGTGCCAGCAGCTTAGCTTCCAGCGGGGGGGCTTTGACCGGGGAGCTGTTTTTT. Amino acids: CASSLASSGGALTGELFF.